The clone carrying this T cell receptor beta chain occurred a few times. Its antigen remains unknown. In TCRdb, the 5' RACE reads were re-called with MiXCR into one record per CDR3 protein. The data contain 200,000 or so distinct CDR3 sequences, roughly 13% of them singletons. The data were obtained in a study of CD8 T cells in ankylosing spondylitis. Study-wide results and limits: Enrichment of disease-linked clones was reportedly significant in matched ankylosing spondylitis synovial fluid.

CDR3 length equals 12 residues. Germline V gene sequence: CDR1 SGHDT, CDR2 YYEEEE. V lost 3 bases to trimming and J lost 11 bases, with 12 bases between them. The TCR was taken from a female donor with ankylosing spondylitis or in good health (not recorded which). The specimen was blood, either unsorted or a sorted T cell fraction (not recorded which). V gene TRBV5-6 combines with J gene TRBJ2-1; D unclear. The DNA of the CDR3 is TGTGCCAGCAGCTCCCCAGGTGTCCAGCAGTTCTTC. Translating it yields CASSSPGVQQFF. The complete variable domain, with remaining parts taken from reference TRBV5-6 and TRBJ2-1, reads DAGVTQSPTHLIKTRGQQVTLRCSPKSGHDTVSWYQQALGQGPQFIFQYYEEEERQRGNFPDRFSGHQFPNYSSELNVNALLLGDSALYLCASSSPGVQQFFGPGTRLTVL.